This TCR beta chain came from a study of molecular identifiers for immune sequencing clone quantification. In the sort, naive CD8 T cells were defined as CD8+CD4-CCR7+CD45RA+. TCRdb reanalysed the PCR reads using MiXCR and keeps one entry per CDR3 protein. Of about 640,000 distinct CDR3 sequences in the sample, roughly 21% were seen once. With 1 base clipped from V and 5 bases from J, the junction kept 6 bases outside the gene matches. From germline, CDR1 is SGDLS and CDR2 YYNGEE. The CDR3 is 16 residues long. The sequenced material came from naive CD8+ T cells from blood, with Jurkat cell RNA spiked in. The subset is: FACS-sorted CD8+CD4-CCR7+CD45RA+ naive T cells. The rearrangement uses TRBV9 and TRBJ2-3, with 11 positions matching TRBD2. This sequence was found in a human donor in good health. Some libraries in this study had Jurkat cell RNA spiked in. DNA of the CDR3: TGTGCCAGCAGCGTATTAGCGGGAGGGCCGAGAGATACGCAGTATTTT. This encodes CASSVLAGGPRDTQYF.